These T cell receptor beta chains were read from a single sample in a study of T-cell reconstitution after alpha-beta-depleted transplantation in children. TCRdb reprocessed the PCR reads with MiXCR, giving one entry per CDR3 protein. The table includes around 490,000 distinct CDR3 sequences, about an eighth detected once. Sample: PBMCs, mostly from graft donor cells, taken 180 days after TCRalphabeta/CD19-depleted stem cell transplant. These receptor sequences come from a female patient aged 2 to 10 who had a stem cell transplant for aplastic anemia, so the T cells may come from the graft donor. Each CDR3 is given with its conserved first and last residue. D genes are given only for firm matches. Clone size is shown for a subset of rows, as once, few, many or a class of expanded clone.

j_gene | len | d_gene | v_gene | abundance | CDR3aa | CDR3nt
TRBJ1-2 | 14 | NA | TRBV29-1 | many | CSVEEGQGWDGYTF | TGCAGCGTTGAAGAGGGGCAGGGGTGGGATGGCTACACCTTC
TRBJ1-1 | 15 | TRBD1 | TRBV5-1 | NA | CASSLPGQRNTEAFF | TGCGCCAGCAGCTTACCGGGACAGAGGAACACTGAAGCTTTCTTT
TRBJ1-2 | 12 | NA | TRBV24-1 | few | CATSSGTYGYTF | TGTGCCACCAGTAGCGGGACGTATGGCTACACCTTC
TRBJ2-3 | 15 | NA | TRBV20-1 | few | CSARDTSSSTDTQYF | TGCAGTGCTAGAGATACTAGCTCTAGCACAGATACGCAGTATTTT
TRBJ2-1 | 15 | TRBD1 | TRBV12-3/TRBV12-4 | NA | CASSLGDRASAEQFF | TGTGCCAGCAGTTTAGGGGACAGGGCGTCTGCTGAGCAGTTCTTC
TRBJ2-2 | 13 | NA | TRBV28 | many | CASTPQVSGELFF | TGTGCCAGCACACCCCAGGTTTCCGGGGAGCTGTTTTTT
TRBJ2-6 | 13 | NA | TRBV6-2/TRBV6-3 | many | CASRVSGANVLTF | TGTGCCAGCAGAGTATCTGGGGCCAACGTCCTGACTTTC
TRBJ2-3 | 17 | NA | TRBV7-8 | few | CASSLAPGGGRLDTQYF | TGTGCCAGCAGCTTAGCACCAGGGGGCGGGAGATTGGATACGCAGTATTTT
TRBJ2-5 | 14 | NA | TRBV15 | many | CATSRRAREETQYF | TGTGCCACCAGCAGAAGGGCCAGGGAAGAGACCCAGTACTTC
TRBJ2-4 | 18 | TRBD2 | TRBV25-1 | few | CASSVRTSGLLAKNSQYF | TGTGCCAGCAGTGTCAGGACTAGCGGGCTACTAGCCAAAAACAGTCAGTACTTC
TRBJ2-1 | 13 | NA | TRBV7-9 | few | CASSWGSVSEQFF | TGTGCCAGCAGCTGGGGTAGCGTCAGTGAGCAGTTCTTC
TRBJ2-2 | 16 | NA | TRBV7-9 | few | CASSNRGRRNTGELFF | TGTGCCAGCAGCAACCGGGGGCGCCGGAACACCGGGGAGCTGTTTTTT
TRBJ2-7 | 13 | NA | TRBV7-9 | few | CASSSRTAYEQYF | TGTGCCAGCAGCTCTAGGACAGCTTACGAGCAGTACTTC
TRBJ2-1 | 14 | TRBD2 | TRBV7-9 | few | CASSPGTMHPEQFF | TGTGCCAGCAGCCCCGGGACTATGCATCCTGAGCAGTTCTTC
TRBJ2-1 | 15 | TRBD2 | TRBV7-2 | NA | CASSLGGLAEGEQFF | TGTGCCAGCAGCTTAGGGGGACTAGCGGAGGGGGAGCAGTTCTTC
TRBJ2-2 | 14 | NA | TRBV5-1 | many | CASSLATGVEELFF | TGCGCCAGCAGCCTCGCCACCGGGGTTGAGGAGCTGTTTTTT